This T cell receptor (beta chain) is drawn from a study of T cells in Graves' hyperthyroidism and ophthalmopathy. Amplified TCR beta CDR3 regions came from RNA transcripts. The HTBI primer set served for first-round RT-PCR of the TCR CDR3. Using its own MiXCR run on the multiplex PCR reads, TCRdb lists one record per CDR3 protein. This table has about 210,000 distinct CDR3 sequences, roughly 18% appearing once. Germline CDR1 and CDR2: MDHEN and SYDVKM. CDR3 length: 17 amino acids. V gave up 10 bases and J gave up 0 bases; unmatched junction bases: 16. It was considered stable Graves' hyperthyroidism when ophthalmopathy did not progress within 18 months.

Source material: blood. This chain links TRBV28 with TRBJ1-1, with 8 bases aligning to TRBD1. The TCR comes from a man aged 50 to 60 with Graves' hyperthyroidism. CDR3 coding DNA: TGTGCCACCAGACAGGGGCGCCGCCATTTAATGAACACTGAAGCTTTCTTT. It yields the protein CATRQGRRHLMNTEAFF.